This T cell receptor beta chain was profiled in a study of T cell responses to AZD1222 COVID-19 vaccine. Trimming pared 8 bases from V and 0 bases from J, leaving 11 bases between. The germline V gene encodes CDR1 LNHDA and CDR2 SQIVND (reference sequence). The CDR3 sequence is 14 residues long. To note about this clone: No antigen is known for it.

Second-dose recipients at about 4 or about 12 weeks were treated as one pooled group. Using immunoSEQ multiplex PCR, the repertoire was profiled, and TCRdb retains in-frame clones only, with some absent. This table has 150,000 to 200,000 clones, about 91% appearing once. Broader study findings: The study reported that nearly half of spike-specific TCRs target unmutated variant regions. Baseline testing showed seropositivity in only a handful of AZD1222 recipients. White British people made up most donors, females outnumbered males, and clonal diversity was possibly underestimated.

This clonotype was obtained from an adult who received the AZD1222 COVID-19 vaccine. The chain is built from TRBV19 and TRBJ1-3; D remains unclear. Sequences were derived from peripheral blood, sampled 28 days after the second AZD1222 dose. CDR3 in DNA: TGTGCCAGTCGGCTGTTTCCCTCTGGAAACACCATATATTTT. This sequence encodes CASRLFPSGNTIYF.